The T cell receptor beta chain described here comes from a study of T cell responses to AZD1222 COVID-19 vaccine. Second doses that came at about 4 or about 12 weeks were put together. Turning to this clone: What it binds is not known.

TCRdb keeps only in-frame clones here, not all; method: immunoSEQ multiplex PCR. Of tens of thousands of clones listed, approximately 92% are singletons. Findings and caveats of the study: After the peak T cell response, and only then, were repertoires sampled. Close to half of spike-specific TCRs reportedly recognize unmutated variant regions.

Trimming stripped 2 bases from V and 4 bases from J, with 15 bases between. The V gene's germline CDR1 is MNHEY and CDR2 SMNVEV (reference sequence). The CDR3 length is 15 residues. This sequence was found in an adult who received the AZD1222 COVID-19 vaccine. The chain carries TRBV27 and TRBJ2-7; D gene uncertain. Source: peripheral blood, taken 28 days after the second AZD1222 dose. CDR3 sequence reads: CASSLTGTVRYEQYV. In nucleotides, the CDR3 is TGTGCCAGCAGTTTAACCGGCACGGTAAGGTACGAGCAGTACGTC.